This T cell receptor beta chain was captured in a study of PD-L1 blockade in urothelial cancer. Across the study: Most patients, about 85% of the roughly 30, were males with bladder-origin cancer. Blood samples had a median of approximately 140,000 T cells, tens of thousands of unique TCRs, and clonality approximately 0.086.

Study results and limitations: At the 3-week point, tumor-associated blood clones expanded more in durable-benefit patients.

Documented time point: peripheral blood 6 weeks after treatment start. The protocol was immunoSEQ multiplex PCR, while the TCRdb copy is restricted to in-frame clones and leaves out a portion. Of roughly 100,000 clones listed, approximately 82% are singletons. This clone was counted ten times or more. No antigen is known for it. The junction had 9 bases not matched to a gene; V was cut back by 4 bases and J by 7 bases. The germline CDR1 and CDR2 sequences are MGHRA and YSYEKL. The length of the CDR3 is 15 residues. This rearrangement joins TRBV4-1 to TRBJ2-2, with 7 nucleotides matching TRBD1. This receptor was obtained from a man between 65 and 85 years old with urothelial cancer. Sequencing was performed on PBMCs, taken around atezolizumab (anti-PD-L1) treatment. CDR3 amino acids: CASSPRQGRSGELFF. The DNA for the CDR3 is TGCGCCAGCAGCCCCCGACAGGGCCGGAGCGGGGAGCTGTTTTTT.